The 26 T cell receptor beta chains listed next were all sequenced from one sample in a study of TIL therapy for anti-PD-1-resistant metastatic lung cancer. The time point: pre-treatment sample, taken before nivolumab and TIL therapy. The libraries were made with immunoSEQ v3. TCRdb's copy holds only in-frame clones and misses some; the assay was immunoSEQ multiplex PCR. The data show about 55,000 clones, 70% to 90% seen once. Here the sequenced sample was blood, taken at baseline. The receptor source for this set is a person aged 30 to 80 with non-small cell lung cancer.

The chain uses TRBV5-1 and TRBJ2-3; D is unclear. The germline V and J ends were trimmed by 0 bases and 2 bases, with 7 bases remaining between them. CDR1 and CDR2 (germline): SGHRS, YFSETQ. This CDR3 has 14 amino acids. CDR3 sequence: CASSLESHTDTQYF. DNA for the CDR3: TGCGCCAGCAGCTTGGAAAGTCACACAGATACGCAGTATTTT.

The chain is built from TRBV6-2 or TRBV6-3 and TRBJ2-7, with 10 bases aligning to TRBD1. V lost 5 bases to trimming and J lost 2 bases; unmatched junction nucleotides: 6. The CDR3 covers 15 residues. Germline CDR1 MNHEY, CDR2 SVGEGT. In DNA form, the CDR3 reads TGTGCCAGCAGTGGAGCCGGGACAGGGGCCTACGAGCAGTACTTC. Protein: CASSGAGTGAYEQYF.

The rearrangement uses TRBV19 and TRBJ1-2; D unresolved. This CDR3 has 13 amino acids. Germline V gene lookup returns CDR1 LNHDA and CDR2 SQIVND (reference sequence). V dropped 5 bases and J dropped 4 bases, with 11 bases sitting between them. This CDR3 reads CASSSDGVYGYTF. DNA of the CDR3: TGTGCCAGTAGTTCCGACGGAGTCTATGGCTACACCTTC.

The V gene is TRBV29-1, the J gene TRBJ2-3, with 9 bases identical to TRBD1. V trimming: 3 bases; J trimming: 4 bases; junction bases outside the gene matches: 5. This CDR3 is 14 amino acids long. Germline values: CDR1 SQVTM, CDR2 ANQGSEA. This CDR3 is CSVEGQGFSDTQYF. The CDR3 DNA reads TGCAGCGTTGAGGGACAGGGTTTTTCAGATACGCAGTATTTT.

The chain employs TRBV10-3 and TRBJ2-3; D is unclear. This CDR3 is built from 13 residues. Per germline, CDR1 ENHRY and CDR2 SYGVKD. V shed 7 bases and J shed 5 bases, with 13 bases lying between them. CDR3 coding DNA: TGTGCCATCACCCAAGACCTGGGAGATACGCAGTATTTT. Amino acids: CAITQDLGDTQYF.

The chain uses TRBV2 and TRBJ2-7, with TRBD1 as a possible D gene (6 bases). Germline V gene data show CDR1 as SNHLY and CDR2 as FYNNEI. V was cut by 7 bases and J by 2 bases, with 21 bases left in between. This CDR3 has 16 residues. The CDR3 here is CASNPTNDRQPYEQYF. The CDR3 nucleotides read TGTGCCAGCAACCCTACTAACGACAGGCAGCCCTACGAGCAGTACTTC.

The chain is built from TRBV5-4 and TRBJ1-3; D is undetermined. CDR1 is SGHNT and CDR2 is YYREEE in the germline V gene (reference sequence). There are 15 residues in the CDR3. Deletions cut 0 bases from V and 4 bases from J, with 11 bases between. The CDR3: CASSLGGVAGNTIYF. CDR3 DNA sequence: TGTGCCAGCAGCTTGGGTGGGGTCGCCGGAAACACCATATATTTT.

The CDR3 sequence is CASSLTGGQPQHF. In DNA form, the CDR3 reads TGTGCCAGCAGTTTAACAGGGGGGCAGCCCCAGCATTTT. J is TRBJ1-5 and V is TRBV27, with 8 bases that match TRBD1. V was pared by 2 bases and J by 7 bases, with 1 base of the junction left unmatched. This CDR3 region has 13 residues. Germline V gives CDR1 MNHEY, CDR2 SMNVEV (reference sequence).

The genes are TRBV5-5 and TRBJ1-4; the D is unclear. Trimming shortened V by 2 bases and J by 3 bases, and 11 bases separated the two germline ends. Per the germline V gene, CDR1 is SGHKS and CDR2 is YYEKEE (reference sequence). The CDR3 totals 15 residues. CDR3 amino acids: CASSFYRGSNEKLFF. DNA of the CDR3: TGTGCCAGCAGCTTTTACCGGGGATCTAATGAAAAACTGTTTTTT. Looking up the rest from reference TRBV5-5 and TRBJ1-4 gives the full variable domain: DAGVTQSPTHLIKTRGQQVTLRCSPISGHKSVSWYQQVLGQGPQFIFQYYEKEERGRGNFPDRFSARQFPNYSSELNVNALLLGDSALYLCASSFYRGSNEKLFFGSGTQLSVL.

The V call is TRBV5-6, the J call TRBJ2-2, with a tentative D call TRBD2 (5 bases). This CDR3 comprises 15 residues. CDR1 and CDR2 (germline): SGHDT, YYEEEE. The germline V and J ends were trimmed by 3 bases and 3 bases, with 12 bases remaining between them. CDR3 sequence reads: CASSSLARDTGELFF. CDR3 coding DNA: TGTGCCAGCAGCTCCCTCGCGAGGGACACCGGGGAGCTGTTTTTT.

CDR3 in DNA: TGTGCCAGCGTTAAACAGTCGGCAGGGCATATTCAGTACTTC. This encodes CASVKQSAGHIQYF. This chain links TRBV28 with TRBJ2-4; D is possibly TRBD1 (5 bases). The germline CDR1 and CDR2 sequences are MDHEN and SYDVKM. The CDR3 covers 14 residues. Between the trimmed V and J ends, which lost 8 bases and 10 bases, there was a span of 21 bases.

V gene TRBV9 combines with J gene TRBJ2-3; D is uncertain. The germline V and J ends were trimmed by 4 bases and 3 bases, with 6 bases remaining between them. The CDR3 is made up of 12 amino acids. Germline CDR1 is SGDLS and CDR2 is YYNGEE. CDR3 nucleotides: TGTGCCAGCAGCTTCGCTACAGATACGCAGTATTTT. The encoded protein is CASSFATDTQYF.

This clone was seen a few times. The chain joins TRBV5-5 to TRBJ1-1; unclear D gene. Trimming removed 7 bases from V and 4 bases from J, with 14 bases in between. The CDR3 is made up of 13 amino acids. Germline loops: CDR1 SGHKS, CDR2 YYEKEE (reference sequence). CDR3 amino acids: CASGSRSSTEAFF. Written as DNA, the CDR3 is TGTGCCAGCGGGAGCAGGTCATCCACTGAAGCTTTCTTT.

CDR3 in DNA: TGTGCCAGCACCCGAACCCGAAGGACCGGGGAGCTGTTTTTT. Translating it yields CASTRTRRTGELFF. The chain joins TRBV6-5 to TRBJ2-2, with D unclear. Germline CDR1 and CDR2: MNHEY and SVGAGI. Deletions cut 7 bases from V and 5 bases from J, with 14 bases between. The CDR3 is 14 amino acids.

The chain joins TRBV2 to TRBJ1-6, with D possibly TRBD1 on 5 matching bases. This CDR3 has 15 residues. Per the germline V gene, CDR1 is SNHLY and CDR2 is FYNNEI. The V gene lost 7 bases and the J gene lost 7 bases, with 17 bases spanning the gap. CDR3 sequence (DNA): TGTGCCAGCACCCAAGGCGGGGCGTTCAATTCACCCCTCCACTTT. Encoded protein: CASTQGGAFNSPLHF.

This clone was detected only once. V and J are TRBV5-1 and TRBJ1-2; 7 bases match TRBD1. Germline lookup yields CDR1 SGHRS and CDR2 YFSETQ. The CDR3 contains 14 residues. Losses at the gene ends were 3 bases for V and 5 bases for J; bases not matched to a gene: 7. The CDR3 DNA reads as TGCGCCAGCAGCTCTGTTCAGGGGGGATATGGCTACACCTTC. It codes for CASSSVQGGYGYTF.

The rearrangement links TRBV6-5 to TRBJ1-2; possibly TRBD1 for D (6 bases). Trimming left V 2 bases short and J 3 bases short, with 10 bases between. The CDR3 length is 14 residues. Germline lookup yields CDR1 MNHEY and CDR2 SVGAGI. The CDR3 reads CASSYGGADYGYTF. The CDR3 nucleotides read TGTGCCAGCAGTTACGGGGGGGCCGACTATGGCTACACCTTC.

This sequence joins TRBV4-2 and TRBJ1-5; TRBD1 is a possible D gene (5 bases). V lost 0 bases to trimming and J lost 0 bases, with 9 bases between them. This CDR3 spans 16 amino acids. Germline CDR1 and CDR2: LGHNA and YNFKEQ. The CDR3 sequence is CASSQDWGNSNQPQHF. The CDR3 region has the DNA TGTGCCAGCAGCCAAGATTGGGGGAATAGCAATCAGCCCCAGCATTTT.

The rearrangement links TRBV29-1 to TRBJ2-5, with 8 positions matching TRBD2. The V and J ends lost 4 bases and 5 bases, in that order; junction bases with no gene match: 9. This CDR3 contains 14 residues. CDR1 and CDR2 (germline): SQVTM, ANQGSEA. The CDR3 DNA reads TGCAGCGTTGTTGGAGAGGCTAGCGGGGAGACCCAGTACTTC. Translating it yields CSVVGEASGETQYF.

A few counts support this clone. This chain joins TRBV19 and TRBJ2-6; the D gene could be TRBD1 or TRBD2 (5 bases each). V was pared by 4 bases and J by 3 bases, with 13 bases between. The length of the CDR3 is 16 residues. The germline V gene has CDR1 LNHDA and CDR2 SQIVND (reference sequence). The CDR3 DNA reads TGTGCCAGTAGTAGGTCAGGGAGAAATGGGGCCAACGTCCTGACTTTC. It specifies CASSRSGRNGANVLTF.

The V gene is TRBV11-2, the J gene TRBJ2-7, with 12 bases that match TRBD2. The length of the CDR3 is 16 residues. The J segment lost 5 bases and the V segment lost 3 bases, leaving 8 bases of the junction unmatched. Germline V gene lookup returns CDR1 SGHAT and CDR2 FQNNGV. Written as DNA, the CDR3 is TGTGCCAGCAGCTTGGGACGGACTAGCGGGAACCACGAGCAGTACTTC. Its protein product is CASSLGRTSGNHEQYF. Filled out from reference TRBV11-2 and TRBJ2-7, the complete variable domain reads EAGVAQSPRYKIIEKRQSVAFWCNPISGHATLYWYQQILGQGPKLLIQFQNNGVVDDSQLPKDRFSAERLKGVDSTLKIQPAKLEDSAVYLCASSLGRTSGNHEQYFGPGTRLTVT.

The J gene is TRBJ2-3, the V gene TRBV5-1; tentative D call: TRBD2 (6 bases). Germline V gene sequence: CDR1 SGHRS, CDR2 YFSETQ. The CDR3 spans 23 residues. Trimming left V 2 bases short and J 2 bases short, with 36 bases between. The CDR3 coding sequence is TGCGCCAGCAGCTTAGTAAGGTTTATGCCCGGAGGGGCGGCCGGACCCCCCACAGATACGCAGTATTTT. It is translated as CASSLVRFMPGGAAGPPTDTQYF.

This clone showed up just once. The CDR3: CASSLTGQGESYEQYF. Written as DNA, the CDR3 is TGCGCCAGCAGCTTGACCGGACAGGGCGAGAGTTACGAGCAGTACTTC. The rearrangement links TRBV5-1 to TRBJ2-7; 8 bases are a match to TRBD1. With V trimmed by 1 base and J by 4 bases, 10 bases remained unmatched. Germline CDR1 and CDR2: SGHRS and YFSETQ. The CDR3 loop spans 16 amino acids.

The rearrangement uses TRBV29-1 and TRBJ1-1, with 8 bases matching TRBD1. CDR3 size: 12 residues. Germline CDR1 reads SQVTM; CDR2 reads ANQGSEA. V lost 6 bases, J lost 1 base, and 1 base stayed unmatched. The CDR3 coding sequence is TGCAGCGTAGGGACAGGGAACACTGAAGCTTTCTTT. It yields the protein CSVGTGNTEAFF.

DNA for the CDR3: TGTGCCAGCAGGCAACCACAGGGAGAAGCTTTCTTT. Protein product: CASRQPQGEAFF. The V and J genes are TRBV11-2 and TRBJ1-1; D possibly corresponds to TRBD1 (6 bases). Germline V gene sequence: CDR1 SGHAT, CDR2 FQNNGV. This CDR3 contains 12 residues. V was cut by 6 bases and J by 8 bases, with 13 bases left in between.

This clone was counted a few times. The chain recombines TRBV11-3 with TRBJ1-5; 7 positions match TRBD1. Germline loops: CDR1 SGHNT, CDR2 YENEEA. Trimming took 11 bases from V and 2 from J; bases not matched to a gene: 3. The CDR3 length is 12 residues. Written as DNA, the CDR3 is TGTGCCCCCAGGGGGGGCAATCAGCCCCAGCATTTT. This codes for CAPRGGNQPQHF.